Below, 22 T cell receptor beta chains from the same sample are listed, as sequenced in a study of OX40 agonist ivuxolimab in advanced cancers. Data came from immunoSEQ multiplex PCR; TCRdb stores just in-frame clones and leaves some out. This sample yields fewer than 85,000 clones, of which around 90% are seen a single time; roughly 0.5% belongs to the top ten. The sequenced sample was CD4+ or CD8+ T cells sorted from blood, obtained in a trial of the OX40 agonist ivuxolimab. The receptor set was obtained from an adult with an advanced solid tumor such as melanoma, head and neck, liver or kidney cancer.

This chain joins TRBV28 and TRBJ2-1, with D possibly TRBD2 on 6 matching bases. Trimming shortened V by 7 bases and J by 1 base, and 14 bases separated the two germline ends. Germline assignment: CDR1 MDHEN and CDR2 SYDVKM. This CDR3 has 15 residues. The CDR3 nucleotides are TGTGCCAGCAATTATCGGGCGGGATCCTACAATGAGCAGTTCTTC. It yields the protein CASNYRAGSYNEQFF. Complete variable domain (other parts from reference TRBV28 and TRBJ2-1): DVKVTQSSRYLVKRTGEKVFLECVQDMDHENMFWYRQDPGLGLRLIYFSYDVKMKEKGDIPEGYSVSREKKERFSLILESASTNQTSMYLCASNYRAGSYNEQFFGPGTRLTVL.

V usage is TRBV5-4 and J usage is TRBJ2-3; tentative D call: TRBD1 (5 bases). Trimming took off 3 bases at V and 8 bases at J, with 13 bases between the two ends. This CDR3 contains 13 residues. Germline CDR1 reads SGHNT; CDR2 reads YYREEE (reference sequence). The CDR3 bases are TGTGCCAGCAGCTCCGACAGCGTAGGTACGCAGTATTTT. Its translation: CASSSDSVGTQYF.

CDR3 loop: CASSNPGSRYEKLFF. In DNA form, the CDR3 reads TGTGCCAGTAGTAATCCGGGGTCAAGGTATGAAAAACTGTTTTTT. The chain uses TRBV19 and TRBJ1-4; D gene ambiguous. V lost 4 bases and J 6 bases, leaving 15 bases between the germline ends. The CDR3 extends over 15 amino acids. Germline V CDR1 and CDR2: LNHDA, SQIVND (reference sequence). Full variable domain (missing parts from reference TRBV19 and TRBJ1-4): DGGITQSPKYLFRKEGQNVTLSCEQNLNHDAMYWYRQDPGQGLRLIYYSQIVNDFQKGDIAEGYSVSREKKESFPLTVTSAQKNPTAFYLCASSNPGSRYEKLFFGSGTQLSVL.

The chain is built from TRBV10-3 and TRBJ1-5; D remains ambiguous. This CDR3 has 16 amino acids. The V end was cut by 2 bases, the J end by 3 bases, with 14 bases between. Germline CDR1 is ENHRY and CDR2 is SYGVKD. In nucleotides, the CDR3 is TGTGCCATCAGTGAGGAGGGAAAAAGGCCCAATCAGCCCCAGCATTTT. Protein sequence: CAISEEGKRPNQPQHF.

This chain joins TRBV5-5 and TRBJ2-3, with TRBD1 identical over 7 bases. CDR1 is SGHKS, CDR2 YYEKEE, per germline (reference sequence). The CDR3 contains 14 residues. The ends lost 7 bases at V and 0 bases at J; junction bases unmatched: 5. The CDR3 sequence is CASGRQGSTDTQYF. CDR3 in DNA: TGTGCCAGCGGACGACAGGGAAGCACAGATACGCAGTATTTT.

This rearrangement joins TRBV19 to TRBJ2-4; D might be TRBD1 or TRBD2, each matching 5 bases. This CDR3 has 15 amino acids. CDR1 is LNHDA and CDR2 is SQIVND in the germline V gene (reference sequence). V was clipped by 5 bases and J by 4 bases, with 15 bases between them. CDR3 nucleotide sequence: TGTGCCAGTAGTCCCTGGGGCCGAGGGAAAAACATTCAGTACTTC. Protein sequence: CASSPWGRGKNIQYF. Full variable domain (rest looked up from reference TRBV19 and TRBJ2-4): DGGITQSPKYLFRKEGQNVTLSCEQNLNHDAMYWYRQDPGQGLRLIYYSQIVNDFQKGDIAEGYSVSREKKESFPLTVTSAQKNPTAFYLCASSPWGRGKNIQYFGAGTRLSVL.

J is TRBJ2-6 and V is TRBV28; 7 bases line up with TRBD2. The germline V gene encodes CDR1 MDHEN and CDR2 SYDVKM. After removal of 6 bases from V and 2 bases from J, the junction contained 4 bases not matched to a gene. The CDR3 length is 15 residues. CDR3 sequence reads: CASRAAGAGANVLTF. In DNA form, the CDR3 reads TGTGCCAGCAGAGCGGCGGGAGCTGGGGCCAACGTCCTGACTTTC.

The chain has TRBV5-1 and TRBJ2-2; the D gene is possibly TRBD2 (6 bases). From germline, CDR1 is SGHRS and CDR2 YFSETQ. The V and J ends lost 5 bases and 7 bases respectively, with 15 bases between them. This CDR3 is 14 amino acids long. The CDR3 DNA follows: TGCGCCAGCAGGGGCGGGACCCCCGGCGGGGAGCTGTTTTTT. Amino acid sequence: CASRGGTPGGELFF.

The chain employs TRBV5-1 and TRBJ2-5, with 9 bases aligning to TRBD1. Trimming removed 1 base from V and 5 bases from J; junction bases left unmatched: 3. The CDR3 covers 14 residues. The germline V gene has CDR1 SGHRS and CDR2 YFSETQ. This CDR3 is CASSLRTGVETQYF. The DNA of the CDR3 is TGCGCCAGCAGCTTGAGGACAGGGGTGGAGACCCAGTACTTC.

This chain joins TRBV6-4 and TRBJ2-5; D assignment may be TRBD1 or TRBD2 (7 bases each). The germline V gene encodes CDR1 MRHNA and CDR2 SNTAGT. The CDR3 is 17 amino acids. V was shortened by 10 bases and J by 5 bases, with 29 bases between the two germline ends. The CDR3 here is CATGGDGVAVQRETQYF. The CDR3 DNA is TGTGCCACAGGGGGGGATGGGGTCGCCGTTCAACGGGAGACCCAGTACTTC.

This chain links TRBV18 with TRBJ2-5, with D hard to call. Germline V gives CDR1 KGHSH, CDR2 LQKENI. CDR3 length: 11 amino acids. V gave up 4 bases and J gave up 0 bases, with 0 bases separating them. CDR3 nucleotide sequence: TGTGCCAGCTCACACCAAGAGACCCAGTACTTC. Translated: CASSHQETQYF.

This chain links TRBV10-3 with TRBJ2-2; 12 bases map to TRBD2. The germline V gene encodes CDR1 ENHRY and CDR2 SYGVKD. CDR3 size: 15 residues. V lost 5 bases, J lost 4 bases, and 2 bases stayed unmatched. The chain's CDR3 is CAISLTSGGTGELFF. The CDR3 bases are TGTGCCATCAGTCTGACTAGCGGGGGCACCGGGGAGCTGTTTTTT.

The V gene is TRBV6-5, the J gene TRBJ1-3, with D tentatively TRBD1 (5 bases). This CDR3 has 15 residues. V was trimmed by 6 bases and J by 9 bases, leaving 21 bases between them. Looked up from germline, CDR1 is MNHEY and CDR2 is SVGAGI. The CDR3 reads CASRITGHSGGTIYF. In DNA, the CDR3 is TGTGCCAGCAGAATTACCGGACATTCTGGAGGCACCATATATTTT.

The chain employs TRBV11-3 and TRBJ2-7, with TRBD2 matching over 7 bases. Germline values: CDR1 SGHNT, CDR2 YENEEA. This CDR3 region has 17 residues. The ends lost 2 bases at V and 5 bases at J; junction bases unmatched: 15. For the CDR3, the DNA is TGTGCCAGCAGCTTACAGCCTCTCGGCGGGAGTACCCACGAGCAGTACTTC. The encoded protein is CASSLQPLGGSTHEQYF.

This clone has only one observation. The V gene is TRBV7-9, the J gene TRBJ2-1, with D perhaps TRBD2 (5 bases). The germline V gene has CDR1 SEHNR and CDR2 FQNEAQ (reference sequence). This CDR3 comprises 14 residues. V lost 7 bases and J lost 1, with 11 bases in between. The CDR3 sequence is CASTPRDSYNEQFF. The CDR3 nucleotides are TGTGCCAGCACCCCTCGGGATTCCTACAATGAGCAGTTCTTC.

The V and J genes are TRBV5-4 and TRBJ2-5; D may be TRBD1 (5 bases). This CDR3 contains 12 residues. V lost 2 bases and J 5 bases, leaving 7 bases between the germline ends. Germline V gene sequence: CDR1 SGHNT, CDR2 YYREEE (reference sequence). In nucleotides, the CDR3 is TGTGCCAGCAGCTTAGGGGCGGAGACCCAGTACTTC. Protein: CASSLGAETQYF.

J is TRBJ1-4 and V is TRBV19; TRBD1 is a possible D gene (5 bases). Trimming left V 5 bases short and J 6 bases short, with 16 bases between. The CDR3 has 15 residues. Germline values: CDR1 LNHDA, CDR2 SQIVND (reference sequence). DNA of the CDR3: TGTGCCAGTAGTCTCCGGGACGGGGGAGATGAAAAACTGTTTTTT. Translating gives CASSLRDGGDEKLFF.

The rearrangement links TRBV5-1 to TRBJ1-3; 8 bases agree with TRBD1. Germline values: CDR1 SGHRS, CDR2 YFSETQ. With 4 bases clipped from V and 1 base from J, the junction kept 10 bases outside the gene matches. This CDR3 has 17 amino acids. The CDR3 DNA is TGCGCCAGCAGCGCTGGTCCTACAGGGGGATCTGGAAACACCATATATTTT. Its translation: CASSAGPTGGSGNTIYF.

The chain combines TRBV5-1 with TRBJ2-5, with TRBD2 matching 8 bases. Germline CDR1 SGHRS, CDR2 YFSETQ. The CDR3 consists of 17 residues. Losses at the gene ends were 0 bases for V and 4 bases for J; bases not matched to a gene: 11. CDR3 sequence: CASSLGYRGSGGETQYF. DNA of the CDR3: TGCGCCAGCAGCTTGGGATATCGGGGAAGCGGGGGAGAGACCCAGTACTTC.

The rearrangement uses TRBV6-4 and TRBJ2-3; 10 bases line up with TRBD2. After removal of 6 bases from V and 7 bases from J, the junction contained 10 bases not matched to a gene. CDR3 length: 15 residues. Per germline, CDR1 MRHNA and CDR2 SNTAGT. The CDR3 nucleotides read TGTGCCAGCAGCCCACTAGCGGGGTCAGGAAATACGCAGTATTTT. Protein product: CASSPLAGSGNTQYF.

The rearrangement joins TRBV13 to TRBJ2-3, with 8 bases aligning to TRBD2. Germline CDR1 PRHDT, CDR2 FYEKMQ (reference sequence). The CDR3 is made up of 15 amino acids. J was trimmed by 2 bases and V by 0 bases; bases with no gene match: 1. CDR3 region: CASSLGGRATDTQYF. CDR3 DNA sequence: TGTGCCAGCAGCTTAGGCGGGAGGGCCACAGATACGCAGTATTTT.

The V call is TRBV5-4, the J call TRBJ1-2, with 8 bases aligning to TRBD1. Losses at the gene ends were 3 bases for V and 4 bases for J; bases not matched to a gene: 8. Germline V gives CDR1 SGHNT, CDR2 YYREEE (reference sequence). The CDR3 has 15 amino acids. The CDR3 sequence: CASSSDRASIYGYTF. CDR3 nucleotides: TGTGCCAGCAGCTCGGACAGGGCCTCTATCTATGGCTACACCTTC.